The entry that follows covers one T cell receptor (beta chain) sequence. Its antigen is currently unknown. This sample is part of a study of T cells after yellow fever vaccination. Study-wide points: At about 97% for CD4 and about 87% for CD8, most primary-vaccination clones showed up again after the booster.

A universal primer site and UMIs were added as TCR cDNA was made by 5'RACE template switching. TCRdb reanalysed the 5' RACE reads using MiXCR and keeps one entry per CDR3 protein. This sample has around 550,000 distinct CDR3 sequences, with roughly a fifth found just once. Germline-derived CDR1 and CDR2 are MNHEY and SVGAGI. The J segment lost 3 bases and the V segment lost 4 bases, leaving 8 bases of the junction unmatched. This CDR3 is built from 15 residues. The source of this sequence is a man aged 30 to 39 who received the YFV17D yellow fever vaccine. Sequencing was performed on PBMCs, taken 15 days after the yellow fever booster vaccination. The genes are TRBV6-5 and TRBJ2-7; TRBD1 agrees at 8 bases. The CDR3 DNA reads TGTGCCAGCAGTTCCGGACAGGGCCCAGGCTACGAGCAGTACTTC. Translated: CASSSGQGPGYEQYF.